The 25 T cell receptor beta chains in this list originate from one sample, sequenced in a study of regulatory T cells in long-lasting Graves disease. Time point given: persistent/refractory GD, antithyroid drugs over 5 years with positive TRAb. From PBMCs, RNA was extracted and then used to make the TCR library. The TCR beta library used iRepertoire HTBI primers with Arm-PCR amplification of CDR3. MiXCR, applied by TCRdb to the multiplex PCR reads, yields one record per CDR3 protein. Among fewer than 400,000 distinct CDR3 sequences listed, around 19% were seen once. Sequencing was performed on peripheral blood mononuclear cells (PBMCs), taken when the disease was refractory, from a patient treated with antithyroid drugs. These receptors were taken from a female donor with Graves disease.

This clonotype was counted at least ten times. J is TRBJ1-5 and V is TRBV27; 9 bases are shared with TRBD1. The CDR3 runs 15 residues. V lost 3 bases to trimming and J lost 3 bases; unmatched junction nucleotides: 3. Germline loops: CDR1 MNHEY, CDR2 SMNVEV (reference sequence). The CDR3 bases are TGTGCCAGCAGTTTCGGACAGGGGTACAATCAGCCCCAGCATTTT. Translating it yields CASSFGQGYNQPQHF.

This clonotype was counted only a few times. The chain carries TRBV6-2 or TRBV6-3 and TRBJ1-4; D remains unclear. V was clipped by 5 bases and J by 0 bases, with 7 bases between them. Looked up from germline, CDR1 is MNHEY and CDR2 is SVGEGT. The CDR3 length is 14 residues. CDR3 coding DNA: TGTGCCAGCAGTACCGAGGCAACTAATGAAAAACTGTTTTTT. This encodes CASSTEATNEKLFF.

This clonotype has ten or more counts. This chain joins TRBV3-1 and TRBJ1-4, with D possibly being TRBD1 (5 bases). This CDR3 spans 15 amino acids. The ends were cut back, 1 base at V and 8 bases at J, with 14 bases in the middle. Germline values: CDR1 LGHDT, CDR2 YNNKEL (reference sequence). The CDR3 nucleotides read TGTGCCAGCAGCCAAGTCGGGGGGTATCGAGAAAAACTGTTTTTT. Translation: CASSQVGGYREKLFF.

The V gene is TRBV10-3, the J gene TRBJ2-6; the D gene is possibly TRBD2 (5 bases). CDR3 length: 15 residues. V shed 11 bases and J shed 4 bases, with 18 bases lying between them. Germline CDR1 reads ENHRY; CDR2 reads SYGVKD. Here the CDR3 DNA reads TGTGCCTCAACAGCGGATTTGCAGGGGGCCAACGTCCTGACTTTC. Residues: CASTADLQGANVLTF.

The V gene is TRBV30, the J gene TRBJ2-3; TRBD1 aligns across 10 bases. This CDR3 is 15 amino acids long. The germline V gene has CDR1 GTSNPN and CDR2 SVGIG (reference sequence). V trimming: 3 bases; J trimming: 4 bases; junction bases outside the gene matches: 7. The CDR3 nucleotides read TGTGCCTGGAGCGGGACAGGGACAGGGGCAGATACGCAGTATTTT. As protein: CAWSGTGTGADTQYF.

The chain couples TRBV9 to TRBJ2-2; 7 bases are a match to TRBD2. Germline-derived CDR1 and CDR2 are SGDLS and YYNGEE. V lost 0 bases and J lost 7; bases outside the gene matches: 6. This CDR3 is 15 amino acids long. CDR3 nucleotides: TGTGCCAGCAGCGTAGAGGGGAGGGCCTACGGGGAGCTGTTTTTT. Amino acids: CASSVEGRAYGELFF.

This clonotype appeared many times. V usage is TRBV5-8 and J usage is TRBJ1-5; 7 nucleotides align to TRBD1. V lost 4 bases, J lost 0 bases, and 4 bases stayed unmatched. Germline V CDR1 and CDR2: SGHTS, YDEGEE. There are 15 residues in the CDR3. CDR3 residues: CASSIQGDSNQPQHF. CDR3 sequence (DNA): TGTGCCAGCAGCATCCAGGGGGATAGCAATCAGCCCCAGCATTTT.

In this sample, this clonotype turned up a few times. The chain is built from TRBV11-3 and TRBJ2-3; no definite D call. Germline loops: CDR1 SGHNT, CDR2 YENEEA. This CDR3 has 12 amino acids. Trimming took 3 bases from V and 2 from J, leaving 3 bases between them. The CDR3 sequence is CASSLFTDTQYF. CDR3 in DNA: TGTGCCAGCAGCTTGTTCACAGATACGCAGTATTTT.

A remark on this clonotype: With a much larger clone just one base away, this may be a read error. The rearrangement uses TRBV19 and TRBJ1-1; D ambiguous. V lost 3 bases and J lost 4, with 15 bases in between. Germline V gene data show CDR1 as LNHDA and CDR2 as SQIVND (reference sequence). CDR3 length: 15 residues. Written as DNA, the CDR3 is TGTGCCAGTAGTATCTCGAGGAACGGGAGCACTGAAGCTTTCTTT. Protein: CASSISRNGSTEAFF.

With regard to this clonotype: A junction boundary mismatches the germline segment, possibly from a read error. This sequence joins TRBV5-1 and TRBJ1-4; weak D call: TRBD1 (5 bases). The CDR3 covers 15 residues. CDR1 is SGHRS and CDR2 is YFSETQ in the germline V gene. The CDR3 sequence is CTSSLSGLINEKLFF. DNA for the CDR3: TGTACCAGCAGCTTGTCGGGACTGATCAATGAAAAACTGTTTTTT. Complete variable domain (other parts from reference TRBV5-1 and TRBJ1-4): KAGVTQTPRYLIKTRGQQVTLSCSPISGHRSVSWYQQTPGQGLQFLFEYFSETQRNKGNFPGRFSGRQFSNSRSEMNVSTLELGDSALYLCTSSLSGLINEKLFFGSGTQLSVL.

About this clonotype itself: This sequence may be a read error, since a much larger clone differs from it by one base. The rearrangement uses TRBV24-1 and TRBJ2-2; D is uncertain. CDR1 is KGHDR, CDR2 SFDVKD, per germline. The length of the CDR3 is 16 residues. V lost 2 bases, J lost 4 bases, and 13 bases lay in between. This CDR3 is CATSDSGFPTTGELFF. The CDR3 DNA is TGTGCCACCAGTGATTCCGGGTTCCCGACCACCGGGGAGCTGTTTTTT.

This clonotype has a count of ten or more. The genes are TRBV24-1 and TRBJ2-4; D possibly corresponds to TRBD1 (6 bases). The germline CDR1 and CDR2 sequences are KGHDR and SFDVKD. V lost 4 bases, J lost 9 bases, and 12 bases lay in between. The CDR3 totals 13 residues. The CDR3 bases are TGTGCCACCAGTGAATCAGGGGTTGGCATTCAGTACTTC. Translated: CATSESGVGIQYF.

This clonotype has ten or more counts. The CDR3 loop reads CASNWSGYEQYF. The CDR3 DNA sequence: TGTGCCAGCAACTGGAGTGGCTACGAGCAGTACTTC. The chain links TRBV28 to TRBJ2-7; D ambiguous. CDR1 and CDR2 (germline): MDHEN, SYDVKM. The CDR3 covers 12 residues. V shed 7 bases and J shed 3 bases, with 10 bases lying between them.

The CDR3 here is CASSPGTGTNTGELFF. The DNA for the CDR3 is TGTGCCAGCAGCCCCGGGACAGGGACGAACACCGGGGAGCTGTTTTTT. The V gene is TRBV11-2, the J gene TRBJ2-2, with 9 bases identical to TRBD1. The germline gives CDR1 SGHAT, CDR2 FQNNGV. Germline trimming cut 5 bases from V and 0 bases from J; bases unmatched to any gene: 4. The length of the CDR3 is 16 residues.

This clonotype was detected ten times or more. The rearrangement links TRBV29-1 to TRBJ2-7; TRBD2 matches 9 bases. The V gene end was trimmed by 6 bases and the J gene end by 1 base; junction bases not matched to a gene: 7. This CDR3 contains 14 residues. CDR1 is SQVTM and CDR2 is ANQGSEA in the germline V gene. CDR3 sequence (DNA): TGCAGCGTCCTAGCGGGAATAGCGTCCTACGAGCAGTACTTC. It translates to CSVLAGIASYEQYF.

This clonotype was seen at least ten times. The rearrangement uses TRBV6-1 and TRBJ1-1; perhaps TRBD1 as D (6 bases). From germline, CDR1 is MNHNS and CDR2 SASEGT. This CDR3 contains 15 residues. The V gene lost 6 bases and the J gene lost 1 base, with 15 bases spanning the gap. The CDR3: CASSLGQLGNTEAFF. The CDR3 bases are TGTGCCAGCAGCCTCGGACAGTTAGGGAACACTGAAGCTTTCTTT.

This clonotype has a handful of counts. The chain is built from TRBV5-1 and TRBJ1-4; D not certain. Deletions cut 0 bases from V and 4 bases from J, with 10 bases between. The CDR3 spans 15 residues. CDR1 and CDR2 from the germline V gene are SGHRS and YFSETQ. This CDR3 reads CASSLAPERNEKLFF. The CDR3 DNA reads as TGCGCCAGCAGCTTGGCGCCAGAACGTAATGAAAAACTGTTTTTT.

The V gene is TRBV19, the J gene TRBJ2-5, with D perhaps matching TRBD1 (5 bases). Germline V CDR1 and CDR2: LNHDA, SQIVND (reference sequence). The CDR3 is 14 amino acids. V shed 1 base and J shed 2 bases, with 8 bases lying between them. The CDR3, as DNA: TGTGCCAGTAGTATAGGGACAATGCAAGAGACCCAGTACTTC. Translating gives CASSIGTMQETQYF.

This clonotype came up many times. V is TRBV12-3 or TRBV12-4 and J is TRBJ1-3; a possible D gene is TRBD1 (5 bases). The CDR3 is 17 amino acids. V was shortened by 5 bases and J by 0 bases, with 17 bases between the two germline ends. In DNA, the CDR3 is TGTGCCAGCAGTACGACCAGGGACCGATTCTCTGGAAACACCATATATTTT. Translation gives CASSTTRDRFSGNTIYF.

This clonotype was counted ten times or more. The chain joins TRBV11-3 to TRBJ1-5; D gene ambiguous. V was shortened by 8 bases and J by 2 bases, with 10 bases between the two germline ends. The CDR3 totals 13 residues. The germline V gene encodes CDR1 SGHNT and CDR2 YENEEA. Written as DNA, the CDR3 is TGTGCCAGCTCTAAGATGGGCAATCAGCCCCAGCATTTT. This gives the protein CASSKMGNQPQHF.

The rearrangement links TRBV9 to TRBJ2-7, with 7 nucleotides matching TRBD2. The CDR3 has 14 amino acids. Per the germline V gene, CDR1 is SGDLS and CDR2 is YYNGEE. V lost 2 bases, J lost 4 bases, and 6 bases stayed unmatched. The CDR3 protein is CASSVRGGPYEQYF. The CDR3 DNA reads TGTGCCAGCAGCGTCCGGGGAGGGCCTTACGAGCAGTACTTC.

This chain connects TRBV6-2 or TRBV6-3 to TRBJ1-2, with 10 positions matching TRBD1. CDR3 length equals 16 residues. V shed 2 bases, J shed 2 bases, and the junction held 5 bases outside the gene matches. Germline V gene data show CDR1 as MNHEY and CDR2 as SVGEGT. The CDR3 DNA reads TGTGCCAGCAGTTACCAGCCGGGACAGGGGAACTATGGCTACACCTTC. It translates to CASSYQPGQGNYGYTF.

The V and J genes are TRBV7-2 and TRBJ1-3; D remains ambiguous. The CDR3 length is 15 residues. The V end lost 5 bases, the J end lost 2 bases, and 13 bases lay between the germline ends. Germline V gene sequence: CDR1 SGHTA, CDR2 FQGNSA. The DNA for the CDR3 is TGTGCCAGCAGCCCCCCGGGCAGAGCTGGAAACACCATATATTTT. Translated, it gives CASSPPGRAGNTIYF.

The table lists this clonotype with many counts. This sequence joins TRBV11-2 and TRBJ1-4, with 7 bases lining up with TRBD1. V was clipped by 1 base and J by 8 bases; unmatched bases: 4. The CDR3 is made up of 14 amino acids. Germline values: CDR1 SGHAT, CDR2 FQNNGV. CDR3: CASSLAGGHEKLFF. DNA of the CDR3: TGTGCCAGCAGCTTAGCAGGGGGGCACGAAAAACTGTTTTTT.

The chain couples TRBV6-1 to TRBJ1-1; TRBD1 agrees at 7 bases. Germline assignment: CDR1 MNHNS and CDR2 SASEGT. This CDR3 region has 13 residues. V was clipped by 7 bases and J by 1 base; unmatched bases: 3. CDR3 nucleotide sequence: TGTGCCAGCATCGGACAGGCGAACACTGAAGCTTTCTTT. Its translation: CASIGQANTEAFF.